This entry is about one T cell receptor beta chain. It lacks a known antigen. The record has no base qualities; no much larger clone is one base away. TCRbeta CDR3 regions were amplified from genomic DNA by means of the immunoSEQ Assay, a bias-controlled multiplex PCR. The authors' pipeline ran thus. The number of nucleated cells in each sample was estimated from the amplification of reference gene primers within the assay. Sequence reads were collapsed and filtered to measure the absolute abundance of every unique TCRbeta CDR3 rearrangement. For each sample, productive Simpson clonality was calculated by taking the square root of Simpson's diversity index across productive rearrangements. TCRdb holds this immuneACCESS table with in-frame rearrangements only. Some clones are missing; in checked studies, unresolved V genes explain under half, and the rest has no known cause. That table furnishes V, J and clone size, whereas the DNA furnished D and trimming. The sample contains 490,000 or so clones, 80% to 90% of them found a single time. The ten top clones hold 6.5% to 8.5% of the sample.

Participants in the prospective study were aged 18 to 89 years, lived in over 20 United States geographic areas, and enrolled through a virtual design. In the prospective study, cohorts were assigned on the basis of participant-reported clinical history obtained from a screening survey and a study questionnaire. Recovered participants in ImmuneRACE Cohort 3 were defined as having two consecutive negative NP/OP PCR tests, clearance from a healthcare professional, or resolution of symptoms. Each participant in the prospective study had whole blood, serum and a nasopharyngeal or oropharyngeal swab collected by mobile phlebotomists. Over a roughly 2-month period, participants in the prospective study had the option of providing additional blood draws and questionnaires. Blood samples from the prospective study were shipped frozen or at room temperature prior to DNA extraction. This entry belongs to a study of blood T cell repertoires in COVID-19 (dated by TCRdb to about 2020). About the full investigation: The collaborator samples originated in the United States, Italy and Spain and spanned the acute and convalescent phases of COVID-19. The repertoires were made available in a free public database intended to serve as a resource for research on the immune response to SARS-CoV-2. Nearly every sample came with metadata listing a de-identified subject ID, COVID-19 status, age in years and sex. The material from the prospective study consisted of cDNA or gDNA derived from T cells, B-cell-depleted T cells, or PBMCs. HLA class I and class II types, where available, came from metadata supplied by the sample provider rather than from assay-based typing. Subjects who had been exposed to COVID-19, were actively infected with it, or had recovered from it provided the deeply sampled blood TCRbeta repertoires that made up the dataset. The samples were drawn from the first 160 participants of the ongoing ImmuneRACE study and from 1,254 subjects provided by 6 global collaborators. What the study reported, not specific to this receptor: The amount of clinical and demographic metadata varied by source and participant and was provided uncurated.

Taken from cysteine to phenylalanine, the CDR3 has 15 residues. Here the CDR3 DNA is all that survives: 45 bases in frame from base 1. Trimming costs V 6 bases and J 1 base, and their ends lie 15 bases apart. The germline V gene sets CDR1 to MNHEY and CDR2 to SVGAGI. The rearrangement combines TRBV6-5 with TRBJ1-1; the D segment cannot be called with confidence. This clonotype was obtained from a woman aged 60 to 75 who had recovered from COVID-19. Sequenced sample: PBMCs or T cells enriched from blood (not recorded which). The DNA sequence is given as TGTGCCAGCAGCGGAGGCATTCTGCCGAACACTGAAGCTTTCTTT. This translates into CASSGGILPNTEAFF.